The rows below give T cell receptor beta chains drawn from one sample of a study of beta chain features in type 1 diabetes. Sequencing used immunoSEQ multiplex PCR; TCRdb keeps in-frame clones, though not all of them. This sample has under 850,000 clones, with over 10% found just once. Sequences were obtained from naive CD4+ T cells from blood. All receptors come from a man aged 18-30 years with type 1 diabetes. CDR3s include the opening cysteine and the closing phenylalanine or tryptophan. Fields, in order: D gene, J gene, clone size, V gene, CDR3 DNA, CDR3 protein. A D gene is named only where the DNA matches it firmly. Where a row states a size, it is once, few, many or the class of an expanded clone; other rows omit it.

D gene: -; J gene: TRBJ1-1; clone size: -; V gene: TRBV9; CDR3 DNA: TGTGCCAGCAGCCCATCGGGGACTTATAGTACTGAAGCTTTCTTT; CDR3 protein: CASSPSGTYSTEAFF
D gene: -; J gene: TRBJ2-3; clone size: -; V gene: TRBV28; CDR3 DNA: TGTGCCAGCAGCCTTATCCAGGGTATAGGCCCAGATACGCAGTATTTT; CDR3 protein: CASSLIQGIGPDTQYF
D gene: TRBD1; J gene: TRBJ2-7; clone size: -; V gene: TRBV25-1; CDR3 DNA: TGTGCCAGCAGTGACCGGGGGACAGGGGTCTACGAGCAGTACTTC; CDR3 protein: CASSDRGTGVYEQYF
D gene: -; J gene: TRBJ2-2; clone size: few; V gene: TRBV9; CDR3 DNA: TGTGCCAGCAGCGACCCACGACACACCGGGGAGCTGTTTTTT; CDR3 protein: CASSDPRHTGELFF
D gene: -; J gene: TRBJ1-2; clone size: few; V gene: TRBV27; CDR3 DNA: TGTGCCAGCAGAAGTTTGGGGGGGGGCGATGGCTACACCTTC; CDR3 protein: CASRSLGGGDGYTF
D gene: -; J gene: TRBJ2-3; clone size: few; V gene: TRBV10-1; CDR3 DNA: TGCGCCAGCAGTGAGTTGACTAGCACAGATACGCAGTATTTT; CDR3 protein: CASSELTSTDTQYF
D gene: -; J gene: TRBJ2-7; clone size: -; V gene: TRBV18; CDR3 DNA: TGTGCCAGCTCACGGCAGGTTAAGGTCGAGCAGTACTTC; CDR3 protein: CASSRQVKVEQYF
D gene: -; J gene: TRBJ2-5; clone size: few; V gene: TRBV30; CDR3 DNA: TGTGCCTGCAAACCTCAGGGTTACCAAGAGACCCAGTACTTC; CDR3 protein: CACKPQGYQETQYF
D gene: TRBD1; J gene: TRBJ2-5; clone size: few; V gene: TRBV5-1; CDR3 DNA: TGCGCCAGCAGCTTGGGACAGGGCTGGGAGACCCAGTACTTC; CDR3 protein: CASSLGQGWETQYF
D gene: TRBD2; J gene: TRBJ2-7; clone size: -; V gene: TRBV6-6; CDR3 DNA: TGTGCCAGCAGCCGACTAGCGTGGCTGGGCGAGCAGTACTTC; CDR3 protein: CASSRLAWLGEQYF
D gene: -; J gene: TRBJ1-6; clone size: -; V gene: TRBV2; CDR3 DNA: TGTGCCAGCAGTGGGCACGGGGTTGGAAATTCACCCCTCCACTTT; CDR3 protein: CASSGHGVGNSPLHF
D gene: TRBD1; J gene: TRBJ2-3; clone size: -; V gene: TRBV5-1; CDR3 DNA: TGCGCCAGCAGCTGGGGCGGGACAGGGGGCACAGATACGCAGTATTTT; CDR3 protein: CASSWGGTGGTDTQYF